This TCR beta chain appears in the sequencing data of a study of blood T cells in healthy people across ages. Through a sample-barcoded 5' primer and a J-beta primer mix, a second PCR was run for roughly 6 to 11 cycles. Via MiXCR, TCRdb re-called the 5' RACE reads, giving one row per CDR3 protein. This table holds more than 650,000 distinct CDR3 sequences, about a quarter found once. Germline loops: CDR1 PRHDT, CDR2 FYEKMQ (reference sequence). V was clipped by 4 bases and J by 7 bases; unmatched bases: 4. The CDR3 is made up of 14 amino acids. The same sample was also studied in work on T cells of mothers and their children.

This TCR derives from a boy aged 5-17 years in good health. The chain uses TRBV13 and TRBJ2-2; 9 bases are a match to TRBD1. Input material: blood. The CDR3 sequence: CASSYGTGLGELFF. Here the CDR3 DNA reads TGTGCCAGCAGCTACGGGACAGGGCTCGGGGAGCTGTTTTTT. The whole variable domain, remainder taken from reference TRBV13 and TRBJ2-2, is AAGVIQSPRHLIKEKRETATLKCYPIPRHDTVYWYQQGPGQDPQFLISFYEKMQSDKGSIPDRFSAQQFSDYHSELNMSSLELGDSALYFCASSYGTGLGELFFGEGSRLTVL.